These 22 T cell receptor beta chains came from one sample sequenced in a study of early T cells in non-severe SARS-CoV-2 infection (dated by TCRdb to 2020 to 2023). Library construction relied on 5' RACE. The reads were generated on a NextSeq 500. TCRdb reworked the public reads: Q25 trimming with fastp, MiXCR clone assembly, productive beta chains retained. One record per CDR3 amino acid sequence lists the most common genes and DNA. For this sample there are roughly 40,000 distinct CDR3 sequences; approximately 4% appear just once. 3% to 3.5% of the sample belongs to the ten largest clones. Sequencing was done on a sample of whole blood. The receptor set was obtained from an adult who was a healthcare worker with PCR-confirmed SARS-CoV-2 infection or an uninfected control (not recorded which).

This chain uses TRBV19 with TRBJ2-5, with TRBD1 matching over 8 bases. V gave up 2 bases and J gave up 1 base; unmatched junction bases: 6. The CDR3 is 16 amino acids. Germline loops: CDR1 LNHDA, CDR2 SQIVND (reference sequence). The CDR3 spells CASSIWGTGSQETQYF. The CDR3 DNA sequence: TGTGCCAGTAGTATATGGGGGACAGGTTCCCAAGAGACCCAGTACTTC.

In this sample, this clonotype turned up many times. This rearrangement joins TRBV20-1 to TRBJ2-1, with 11 positions matching TRBD2. The CDR3 contains 16 residues. Germline CDR1 DFQATT, CDR2 SNEGSKA (reference sequence). The CDR3 here is CSGLAGGPKNHNEQFF. The CDR3 nucleotides read TGCAGCGGATTAGCGGGGGGGCCCAAAAATCACAATGAGCAGTTCTTC.

This clonotype was recorded many times. V is TRBV5-1 and J is TRBJ2-7; the D is unclear. The CDR3 contains 13 residues. V lost 2 bases, J lost 2 bases, and 8 bases lay in between. CDR1 is SGHRS and CDR2 is YFSETQ in the germline V gene. DNA for the CDR3: TGCGCCAGCAGCTTTTTCGGAACCTACGAGCAGTACTTC. It is translated as CASSFFGTYEQYF.

This clonotype was counted at least ten times. The chain has TRBV19 and TRBJ2-1, with D perhaps given as TRBD1 or TRBD2 (5 bases each). This CDR3 comprises 13 residues. With 5 bases removed from V and 9 bases from J, the gap between germline ends came to 14 bases. Germline values: CDR1 LNHDA, CDR2 SQIVND (reference sequence). The CDR3 reads CASSVGPRSEQFF. The DNA of the CDR3 is TGTGCCAGTAGTGTGGGACCGCGCAGTGAGCAGTTCTTC.

With regard to this clonotype: A much larger clonotype is one base distant, so this may be a read error. The rearrangement joins TRBV2 to TRBJ2-7, with 9 bases that match TRBD1. Germline V CDR1 and CDR2: SNHLY, FYNNEI. The CDR3 consists of 15 residues. The CDR3 region has the DNA TGTGCCAGAAGTGGTGACAGGGGGGGCACCTACGAGCAGTACTTC. This codes for CARSGDRGGTYEQYF.

This clonotype occurred many times. This chain joins TRBV13 and TRBJ2-1, with TRBD1 matching over 9 bases. Per the germline V gene, CDR1 is PRHDT and CDR2 is FYEKMQ (reference sequence). The CDR3 sequence is 16 residues long. The ends lost 5 bases at V and 2 bases at J; junction bases unmatched: 7. CDR3 nucleotide sequence: TGTGCCAGCAGCCGGTACAGGGGGCCGACCTACAATGAGCAGTTCTTC. It yields the protein CASSRYRGPTYNEQFF.

V gene TRBV7-2 combines with J gene TRBJ1-6; D unresolved. This CDR3 comprises 14 residues. Trimming stripped 3 bases from V and 7 bases from J, with 10 bases between. Looked up from germline, CDR1 is SGHTA and CDR2 is FQGNSA. The CDR3 nucleotides are TGTGCCAGCAGCTTCGCGGGAATCAATTCACCCCTCCACTTT. As protein: CASSFAGINSPLHF.

The chain combines TRBV20-1 with TRBJ1-1, with no clear D. V gave up 0 bases and J gave up 6 bases, with 17 bases separating them. This CDR3 has 15 amino acids. In germline, CDR1 is DFQATT, CDR2 SNEGSKA (reference sequence). This chain's CDR3 is CSARDYRRRAPEAFF. The CDR3 nucleotides read TGCAGTGCTAGAGATTACAGACGGAGGGCCCCTGAAGCTTTCTTT.

This clonotype was seen ten or more times. This rearrangement joins TRBV27 to TRBJ1-5; D possibly corresponds to TRBD1 (5 bases). Trimming removed 6 bases from V and 4 bases from J, with 10 bases in between. Germline lookup yields CDR1 MNHEY and CDR2 SMNVEV (reference sequence). The CDR3 is 13 amino acids. The CDR3 region has the DNA TGTGCCAGCAGCTGGGACGGAAATCAGCCCCAGCATTTT. It yields the protein CASSWDGNQPQHF.

This clonotype was observed many times. The J gene is TRBJ1-2, the V gene TRBV2, with D hard to call. V was shortened by 4 bases and J by 4 bases, with 7 bases between the two germline ends. Germline CDR1 reads SNHLY; CDR2 reads FYNNEI. The CDR3 is made up of 12 amino acids. The CDR3 loop is CASSAESYGYTF. CDR3 DNA sequence: TGTGCCAGCAGTGCCGAGAGCTATGGCTACACCTTC. The full variable domain, in which reference TRBV2 and TRBJ1-2 provide the parts outside the CDR3, is EPEVTQTPSHQVTQMGQEVILRCVPISNHLYFYWYRQILGQKVEFLVSFYNNEISEKSEIFDDQFSVERPDGSNFTLKIRSTKLEDSAMYFCASSAESYGYTFGSGTRLTVV.

In its sample, this clonotype was seen many times. The rearrangement uses TRBV6-2 or TRBV6-3 and TRBJ2-3, with D tentatively TRBD2 (7 bases). Germline V gene lookup returns CDR1 MNHEY and CDR2 SVGEGT. V gave up 8 bases and J gave up 0 bases, with 15 bases separating them. The CDR3 is 15 amino acids. The DNA for the CDR3 is TGTGCCAGCCTTCGAGGGGGGGCCAGCACAGATACGCAGTATTTT. Translated: CASLRGGASTDTQYF.

In its sample, this clonotype was seen many times. The chain is built from TRBV27 and TRBJ2-1, with D perhaps matching TRBD2 (5 bases). Germline CDR1 is MNHEY and CDR2 is SMNVEV (reference sequence). The ends were cut back, 6 bases at V and 7 bases at J, with 22 bases in the middle. The CDR3 totals 16 residues. This chain's CDR3 is CASSPEWVGLMNEQFF. The CDR3 coding sequence is TGTGCCAGCAGCCCGGAATGGGTCGGACTTATGAATGAGCAGTTCTTC.

This clonotype was detected ten times or more. The V gene is TRBV7-9, the J gene TRBJ2-7, with 8 bases that match TRBD1. The CDR3 spans 15 residues. Per germline, CDR1 SEHNR and CDR2 FQNEAQ (reference sequence). The junction had 9 bases not matched to a gene; V was cut back by 5 bases and J by 3 bases. CDR3 protein: CASSQARTGLYEQYF. The CDR3 coding sequence is TGTGCCAGCAGCCAGGCACGGACAGGGCTCTACGAGCAGTACTTC.

This clonotype was recorded at least ten times. The V gene is TRBV11-1, the J gene TRBJ2-1; D might be TRBD2 (6 bases). Germline values: CDR1 SGHAT, CDR2 FQDESV (reference sequence). This CDR3 is 15 amino acids long. Trimming pared 5 bases from V and 3 bases from J, leaving 14 bases between. The CDR3 reads CASSRRASSYNEQFF. CDR3 bases: TGTGCCAGCAGCCGGAGGGCTAGCAGCTACAATGAGCAGTTCTTC. Full variable domain (rest looked up from reference TRBV11-1 and TRBJ2-1): EAEVAQSPRYKITEKSQAVAFWCDPISGHATLYWYRQILGQGPELLVQFQDESVVDDSQLPKDRFSAERLKGVDSTLKIQPAELGDSAMYLCASSRRASSYNEQFFGPGTRLTVL.

The sample holds many counts of this clonotype. CDR3 in amino acids: CASGSSPGAGEQFF. The CDR3 nucleotides read TGTGCTAGTGGTTCCTCCCCGGGGGCCGGTGAGCAGTTCTTC. The chain employs TRBV12-5 and TRBJ2-1; D could derive from TRBD1 or TRBD2 (6 bases each). Germline-derived CDR1 and CDR2 are LGHNT and FRNRAP. The ends were cut back, 4 bases at V and 9 bases at J, with 16 bases in the middle. The CDR3 is 14 residues long.

There are many counts of this clonotype. J is TRBJ2-3 and V is TRBV12-3 or TRBV12-4; D not certain. The V end lost 5 bases, the J end lost 3 bases, and 6 bases lay between the germline ends. This CDR3 spans 12 amino acids. CDR3 sequence (DNA): TGTGCCAGCAGTGCACGGACAGATACGCAGTATTTT. Translating it yields CASSARTDTQYF.

The table lists this clonotype with many counts. This chain connects TRBV10-3 to TRBJ2-3; 14 bases line up with TRBD2. This CDR3 has 17 amino acids. The germline V gene has CDR1 ENHRY and CDR2 SYGVKD. After removal of 7 bases from V and 4 bases from J, the junction contained 10 bases not matched to a gene. CDR3 loop: CAITPGTSGSGADTQYF. In nucleotides, the CDR3 is TGTGCCATCACCCCCGGGACTAGCGGGAGTGGGGCAGATACGCAGTATTTT.

This clonotype has at least ten counts. The genes are TRBV6-5 and TRBJ1-1; no reliable D call. V lost 0 bases, J lost 4 bases, and 6 bases lay in between. CDR1 MNHEY and CDR2 SVGAGI come from the germline V gene. The CDR3 runs 13 residues. The CDR3 is CASSYSTGTEAFF. CDR3 nucleotide sequence: TGTGCCAGCAGTTACTCGACGGGCACTGAAGCTTTCTTT.

There are many counts of this clonotype. The chain combines TRBV7-9 with TRBJ2-1; D gene uncertain. Germline CDR1 reads SEHNR; CDR2 reads FQNEAQ (reference sequence). The CDR3 sequence is 12 residues long. Trimming removed 5 bases from V and 7 bases from J, with 9 bases in between. Written as DNA, the CDR3 is TGTGCCAGCAGCCACGTGGATAATGAGCAGTTCTTC. This codes for CASSHVDNEQFF.

Ten or more counts support this clonotype. This chain connects TRBV7-9 to TRBJ2-7; 7 nucleotides match TRBD2. The CDR3 runs 14 residues. Germline V lookup: CDR1 SEHNR, CDR2 FQNEAQ (reference sequence). V shed 5 bases, J shed 2 bases, and the junction held 6 bases outside the gene matches. This chain's CDR3 is CASSHRDYAYEQYF. As DNA, the CDR3 is TGTGCCAGCAGCCACCGGGACTACGCCTACGAGCAGTACTTC.

This clonotype occurred many times. The CDR3 spells CASALGNYGYTF. CDR3 sequence (DNA): TGTGCCAGCGCACTCGGGAACTATGGCTACACCTTC. The chain has TRBV7-9 and TRBJ1-2, with no clear D. This CDR3 region has 12 residues. Germline CDR1 and CDR2: SEHNR and FQNEAQ (reference sequence). V was cut by 8 bases and J by 2 bases, with 9 bases left in between.

This clonotype was seen ten or more times. The CDR3 region is CASSLWTGNTEAFF. Written as DNA, the CDR3 is TGTGCCAGCAGCTTATGGACAGGGAACACTGAAGCTTTCTTT. The V call is TRBV11-1, the J call TRBJ1-1, with 7 bases fitting TRBD1. The CDR3 has 14 residues. Germline V gene data show CDR1 as SGHAT and CDR2 as FQDESV (reference sequence). J was trimmed by 1 base and V by 2 bases; bases with no gene match: 1.